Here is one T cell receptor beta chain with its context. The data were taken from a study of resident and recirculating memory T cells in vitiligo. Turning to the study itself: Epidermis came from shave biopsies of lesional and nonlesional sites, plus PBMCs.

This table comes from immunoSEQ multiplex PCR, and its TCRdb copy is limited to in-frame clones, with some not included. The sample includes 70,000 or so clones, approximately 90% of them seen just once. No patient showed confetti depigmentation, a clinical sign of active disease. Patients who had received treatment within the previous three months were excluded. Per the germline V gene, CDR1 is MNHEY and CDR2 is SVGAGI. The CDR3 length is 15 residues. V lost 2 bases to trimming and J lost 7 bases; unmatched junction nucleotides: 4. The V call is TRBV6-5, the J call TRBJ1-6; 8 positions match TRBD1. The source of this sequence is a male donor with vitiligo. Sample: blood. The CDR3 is CASSYAGQGNSPLHF. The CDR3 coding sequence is TGTGCCAGCAGTTACGCCGGACAGGGAAATTCACCCCTCCACTTT.